This entry concerns a single T cell receptor (beta chain). Its antigen has not been determined. Per-nucleotide qualities are absent, and no much larger clonotype sits a single base away. These data originate in a study of identical twins (dated by TCRdb to 2016 to 2017). In the study overall: TCR alpha and beta repertoires from monozygotic twins, unrelated adults of various ages and cord blood were deep-sequenced to test whether fetal clonotypes persist. To rule out contamination, replicate twin experiments were performed at different times with different library preparation protocols. The paper's findings and limits, for the study overall: Invariant T cells such as MAIT and iNKT could partly confound zero-insertion analyses, though diverse VJ usage argued against this for most clonotypes. Conclusions relied on cross-sectional statistical analysis, since the same donors could not be followed over many years. A weaker excess of twin sharing was found in beta out-of-frame sequences because the signal-to-noise ratio was lowered by fewer shared sequences. In monozygotic twins, out-of-frame TCR alpha sharing was systematically underestimated by recombination models, although the models agreed with sharing between unrelated individuals. Fewer insertions were carried by abundant cord blood beta clonotypes, a similar but weaker trend appeared in young adult naive repertoires, and no such trend appeared in memory repertoires. Compared with coincidental sharing between unrelated individuals, an excess of low generation-probability sequences was observed among out-of-frame TCR alpha sequences shared between twins.

The method was 5' RACE. TCRdb names Illumina HiSeq 2000 as the instrument used. Template switching introduced a universal primer binding site; the final cDNA contained a unique molecular identifier, enabling accurate counting of TCR cDNA molecules. Specific primers in the conserved constant-segment region were used to synthesize first-strand cDNA for TCR alpha and beta chains. Each cDNA library was double barcoded, with a SMART-Mk sample barcode plus Illumina barcodes, to control for contamination. Two successive PCR steps introduced TruSeq adapter sequences along with Illumina sample barcodes. The TCR alpha and beta cDNA libraries were sequenced on the Illumina HiSeq platform using custom primers. The published analysis was carried out like this. MiGEC was used to process raw reads and extract unique molecular identifiers, and MiXCR was used to find CDR3 positions. For each individual, recombination models were inferred using an EM algorithm with the repgenHMM and IGoR tools. Shared clonotypes were analyzed with the tcR package in R, and sharing was normalized by the product of cloneset sizes. To study raw recombination without the effects of thymic and clonal selection, out-of-frame nonproductive sequences were analyzed. TCRdb ran its own pipeline on the public reads, namely fastp trimming at Q25 and MiXCR clone calling, and kept in-frame beta chains. Rows merge per CDR3 protein into single entries with the most common DNA and genes. These V and J calls rely on TCRdb rather than the paper's analysis. This sample gives roughly 720,000 distinct CDR3 sequences in total; 15% to 20% of them show up just once. Less than 15% of the sample comes from the top ten.

Only healthy Caucasian donors were included. Three pairs of female monozygotic twins, all aged roughly 18 to 29 years, made up the twin cohort. Peripheral blood mononuclear cells were used as the source from which RNA for TCR libraries was isolated. CDR1 and CDR2, looked up from the germline V gene, are SGHRS and YFSETQ. V loses 1 base of germline sequence and J loses 7 bases, and the interval between the two ends is 14 bases. From cysteine to phenylalanine, the CDR3 is 14 amino acids long. CDR3 DNA is the only sequence kept; it has 42 bases, read in frame from the first base. These same records also appear under a second study, on T cells expressing NK-cell markers. The second investigation adds: Roughly 8 donors provided sorted CD3+CD56+NKG2C+, CD3+CD56+NKG2C- and CD3+CD56-NKG2C+ T-cell subsets, whose TCR beta-chain repertoires were profiled. Among the eight sequenced donors, seven were HCMV-seropositive and one was HCMV-seronegative. To restrict sorting to alphabetaTCR-expressing T cells, an anti-gammadeltaTCR antibody was added in several experiments. In six donors, the dominant CD3+CD56+NKG2C+ clonotypes ranked among the top 10 CD8+ clonotypes, making up about 1.0-7.5% of CD8+ T cells. Those dominant clonotypes were again the most abundant among CD3+CD56-NKG2C+ cells in a handful of donors, at roughly 25-65%. Whether the expanded NKG2C-expressing T cell clones were specific for HCMV antigens was left unclear. Randomly selected healthy volunteers, three men and five women, were used as the eight sequenced donors. A commercial ELISA kit detecting HCMV-specific IgG in serum was used to determine HCMV serostatus. For over five donors, unsorted PBMC were also used to sequence bulk peripheral blood T-cell repertoires. MIGEC was used to demultiplex reads and group the reads by UMI, and MiTCR was used to assemble and quantify clonotypes. Only TCR cDNA sequences supported by at least two reads were kept to exclude erroneous sequences. Downstream repertoire analysis used the tcR package, and clonotypes were matched across fractions by CDR3 nucleotide sequence plus V segment. VDJmatch was used to annotate antigen specificity against VDJdb, with one amino acid substitution allowed in CDR3.

The V gene is TRBV5-1 and the J gene is TRBJ1-1; the D gene assignment is ambiguous. The origin of this receptor is a woman aged 18-30 years in good health. The sequenced material came from PBMCs. The sequence in DNA is TGCGCCAGCAGCTTGTCAGTCGGCGGACGTGAAGCTTTCTTT. The resulting protein is CASSLSVGGREAFF. The CDR3, completed at both ends by the reference TRBV5-1 and TRBJ1-1 genes, gives the full variable domain KAGVTQTPRYLIKTRGQQVTLSCSPISGHRSVSWYQQTPGQGLQFLFEYFSETQRNKGNFPGRFSGRQFSNSRSEMNVSTLELGDSALYLCASSLSVGGREAFFGQGTRLTVV.